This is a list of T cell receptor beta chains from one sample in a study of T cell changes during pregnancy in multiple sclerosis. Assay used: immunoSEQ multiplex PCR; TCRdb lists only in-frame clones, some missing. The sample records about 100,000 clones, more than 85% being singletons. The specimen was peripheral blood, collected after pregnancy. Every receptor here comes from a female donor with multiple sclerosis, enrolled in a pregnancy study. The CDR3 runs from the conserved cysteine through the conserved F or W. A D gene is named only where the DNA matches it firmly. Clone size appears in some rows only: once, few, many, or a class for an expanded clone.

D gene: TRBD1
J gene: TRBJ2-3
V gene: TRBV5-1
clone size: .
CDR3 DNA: TGCGCCAGCAGCCCAAACCCGACAGGGGGCTTGAGAACGCAGTATTTT
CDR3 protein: CASSPNPTGGLRTQYF

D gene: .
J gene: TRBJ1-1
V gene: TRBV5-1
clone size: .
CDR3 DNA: TGCGCCAGCAGACTTACCTCCGGGGAGACTGAAGCTTTCTTT
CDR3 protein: CASRLTSGETEAFF

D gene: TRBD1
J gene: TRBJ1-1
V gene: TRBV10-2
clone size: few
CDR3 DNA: TGCGCCAGCAGTGATAACAGGGGGTTAACTGAAGCTTTCTTT
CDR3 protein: CASSDNRGLTEAFF

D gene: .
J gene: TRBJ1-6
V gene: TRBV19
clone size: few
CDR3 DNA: TGTGCCAGTAGTATAGGTCCCAGGGCGAATTCACCCCTCCACTTT
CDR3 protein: CASSIGPRANSPLHF

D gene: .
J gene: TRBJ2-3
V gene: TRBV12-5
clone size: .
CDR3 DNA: TGTGCTAGTGGTTTGGTGGCAGGGCAGGCAGATACGCAGTATTTT
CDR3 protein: CASGLVAGQADTQYF

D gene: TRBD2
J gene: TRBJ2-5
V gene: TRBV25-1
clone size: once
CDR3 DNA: TGTGCCAGCAGTGAATACGGGGGGTCAGAGACCCAGTACTTC
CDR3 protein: CASSEYGGSETQYF

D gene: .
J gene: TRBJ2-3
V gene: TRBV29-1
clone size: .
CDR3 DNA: TGCAGCGTCCATGCGGGGGCTAGCACAGATACGCAGTATTTT
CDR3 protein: CSVHAGASTDTQYF

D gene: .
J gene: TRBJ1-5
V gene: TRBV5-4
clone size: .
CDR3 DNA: TGTGCCAGCAGGAGGGTGCGGCTTAGGAAGTGGCGACCTAGCAATCAGCCCCAGCATTTT
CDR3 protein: CASRRVRLRKWRPSNQPQHF

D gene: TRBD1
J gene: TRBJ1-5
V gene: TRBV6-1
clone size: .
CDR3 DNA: TGTGCCAGCAGACAGGGGGCGAGCAATCAGCCCCAGCATTTT
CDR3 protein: CASRQGASNQPQHF

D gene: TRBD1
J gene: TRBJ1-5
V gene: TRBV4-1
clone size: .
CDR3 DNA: TGCGCCAGCAGCCAAGCAGGGGGGAATAGCAATCAGCCCCAGCATTTT
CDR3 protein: CASSQAGGNSNQPQHF

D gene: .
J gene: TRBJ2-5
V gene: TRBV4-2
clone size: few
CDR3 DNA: TGTGCCAGCAGCCGTGAAGCATGGGAGACCCAGTACTTC
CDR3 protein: CASSREAWETQYF

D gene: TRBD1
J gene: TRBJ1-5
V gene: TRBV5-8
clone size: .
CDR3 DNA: TGTGCCAGCAGATCCTATCCGACAGGGGATAATCAGCCCCAGCATTTT
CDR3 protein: CASRSYPTGDNQPQHF

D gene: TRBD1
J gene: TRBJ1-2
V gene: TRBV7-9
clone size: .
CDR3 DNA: TGTGCCAGCAGCACTCGACAGGGGACGGATTACTATGGCTACACCTTC
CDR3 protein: CASSTRQGTDYYGYTF

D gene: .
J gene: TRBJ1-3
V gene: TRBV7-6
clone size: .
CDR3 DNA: TGTGCCAGCAGCATTGGACTTCTTGGGGGCAACACCATATATTTT
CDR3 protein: CASSIGLLGGNTIYF